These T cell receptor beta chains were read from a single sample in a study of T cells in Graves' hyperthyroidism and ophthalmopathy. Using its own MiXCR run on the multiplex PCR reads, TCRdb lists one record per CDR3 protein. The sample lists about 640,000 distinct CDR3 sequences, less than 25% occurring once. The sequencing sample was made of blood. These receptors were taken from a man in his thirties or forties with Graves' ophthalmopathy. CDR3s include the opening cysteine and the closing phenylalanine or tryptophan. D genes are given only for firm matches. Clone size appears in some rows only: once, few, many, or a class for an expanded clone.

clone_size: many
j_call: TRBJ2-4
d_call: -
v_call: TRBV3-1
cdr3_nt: TGTGCCAGCAGTAAAACAGGGTATGTCGCCAAAAACATTCAGTACTTC
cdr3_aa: CASSKTGYVAKNIQYF

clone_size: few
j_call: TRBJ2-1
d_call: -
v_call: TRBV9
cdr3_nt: TGTGCCAGCAGCGTCCGGGATGGGGGGTACAATGAGCAGTTCTTC
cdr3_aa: CASSVRDGGYNEQFF

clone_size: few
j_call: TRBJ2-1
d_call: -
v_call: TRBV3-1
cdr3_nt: TGTGCCAGCAGCAAAGGGGCGTCCTACAATGAGCAGTTCTTC
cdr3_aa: CASSKGASYNEQFF

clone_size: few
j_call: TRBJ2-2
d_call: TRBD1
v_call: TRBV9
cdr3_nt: TGTGCCAGCAGCGGAATGAGACAGGGATCGAACACCGGGGAGCTGTTTTTT
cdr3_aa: CASSGMRQGSNTGELFF

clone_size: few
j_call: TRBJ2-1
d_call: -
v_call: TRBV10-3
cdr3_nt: TGTGCCATCACGGGGGTCCTCTACAATGAGCAGTTCTTC
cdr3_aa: CAITGVLYNEQFF

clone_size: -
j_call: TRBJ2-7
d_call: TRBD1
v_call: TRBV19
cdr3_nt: TGTGCCAGTAGTCTGTCGGGACAGGGGCCCTCCGAGCAGTACTTC
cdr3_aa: CASSLSGQGPSEQYF

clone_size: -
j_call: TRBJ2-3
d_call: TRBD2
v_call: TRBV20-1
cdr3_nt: TGCAGCACACCCCGGACTAGCGGGAGGCCTACGCAGTATTTT
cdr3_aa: CSTPRTSGRPTQYF

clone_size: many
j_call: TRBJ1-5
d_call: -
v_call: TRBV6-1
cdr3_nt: TGTGCCAGCAGTACTGGCCCGAATAGCAGGCAGCCCCAGCATTTT
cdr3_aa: CASSTGPNSRQPQHF

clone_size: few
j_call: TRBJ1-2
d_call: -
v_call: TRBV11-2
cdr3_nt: TGTGCCAGCAGCTCCCTTCAGTCATATGGCTACACCTTC
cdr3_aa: CASSSLQSYGYTF

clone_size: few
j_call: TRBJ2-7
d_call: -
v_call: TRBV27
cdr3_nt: TGTGCCAGCAGTATGGAGCTAGAATACGAGCAGTACTTC
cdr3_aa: CASSMELEYEQYF

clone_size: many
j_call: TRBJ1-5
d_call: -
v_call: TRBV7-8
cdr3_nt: TGTGCCAGCAGCTTAAAGCCGGATCAGCCCCAGCATTTT
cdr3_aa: CASSLKPDQPQHF

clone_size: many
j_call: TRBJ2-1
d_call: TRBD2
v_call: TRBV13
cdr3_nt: TGTGCCAGCAGCGGTGGGACTAGCGGGTACAATGAGCAGTTCTTC
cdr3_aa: CASSGGTSGYNEQFF

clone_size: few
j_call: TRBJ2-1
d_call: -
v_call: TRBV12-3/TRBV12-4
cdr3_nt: TGTGCCAGCGGCGGATTCGAATCCTACAATGAGCAGTTCTTC
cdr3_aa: CASGGFESYNEQFF

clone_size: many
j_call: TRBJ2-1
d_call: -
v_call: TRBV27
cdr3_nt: TGTGCCAGCAGTTTAGGGGGGAATCGGGGCAATGAGCAGTTCTTC
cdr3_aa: CASSLGGNRGNEQFF

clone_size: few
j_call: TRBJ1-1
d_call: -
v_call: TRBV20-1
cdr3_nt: TGCAGTGCTAGAGGTACGGGGTACACTGAAGCTTTCTTT
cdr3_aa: CSARGTGYTEAFF

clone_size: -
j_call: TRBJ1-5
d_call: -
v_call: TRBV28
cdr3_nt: TGTGCCAGCCGCTGGGGGCGCAATCAGCCCCAGCATTTT
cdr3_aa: CASRWGRNQPQHF

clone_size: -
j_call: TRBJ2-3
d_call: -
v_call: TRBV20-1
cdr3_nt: TGCAGTGCCCTTTCCAGGATTCGCACAGATACGCAGTATTTT
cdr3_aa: CSALSRIRTDTQYF

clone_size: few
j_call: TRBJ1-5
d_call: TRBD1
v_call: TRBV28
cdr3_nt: TGTGCCAGCCGAACAGGGGACTTTGGCAATCAGCCCCAGCATTTT
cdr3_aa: CASRTGDFGNQPQHF

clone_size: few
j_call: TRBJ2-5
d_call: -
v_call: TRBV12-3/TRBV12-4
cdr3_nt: TGTGCCAGCAGCTTGGGGTCGATGGAGACCCAGTACTTC
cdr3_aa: CASSLGSMETQYF

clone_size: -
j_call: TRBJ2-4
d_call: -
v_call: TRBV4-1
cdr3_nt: TGCGCCAGCAGCCAAGCTGGGGAGGTAAACATTCAGTACTTC
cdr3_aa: CASSQAGEVNIQYF

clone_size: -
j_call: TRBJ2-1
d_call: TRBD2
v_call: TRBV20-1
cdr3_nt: TGCAGTGCCCCAGACGGCGGGAGGGCCCCTGAGCAGTTCTTC
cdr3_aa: CSAPDGGRAPEQFF

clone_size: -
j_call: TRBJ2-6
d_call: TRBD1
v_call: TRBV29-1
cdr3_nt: TGCAGCGTTGAAGTCAGGGGGTCTGGGGCCAACGTCCTGACTTTC
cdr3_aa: CSVEVRGSGANVLTF

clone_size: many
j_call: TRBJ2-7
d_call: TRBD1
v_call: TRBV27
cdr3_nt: TGTGCCAGCAGTTTACGATCTACTACTTGGGACAGGGAGAACGAGCAGTACTTC
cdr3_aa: CASSLRSTTWDRENEQYF

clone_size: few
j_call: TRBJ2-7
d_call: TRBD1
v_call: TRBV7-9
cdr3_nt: TGTGCCAGCAGCTTACTCGACAGGGGAGTCTACGAGCAGTACTTC
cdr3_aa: CASSLLDRGVYEQYF

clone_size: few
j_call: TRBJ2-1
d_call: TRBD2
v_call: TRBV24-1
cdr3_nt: TGTGCCACCAGTGATTTTGGACGGGAGGGCCTGTACAATGAGCAGTTCTTC
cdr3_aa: CATSDFGREGLYNEQFF

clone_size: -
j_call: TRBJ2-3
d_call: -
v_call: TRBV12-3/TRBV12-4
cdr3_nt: TGTGCCAGCACGGGCTTTCGCACAGATACGCAGTATTTT
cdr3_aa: CASTGFRTDTQYF

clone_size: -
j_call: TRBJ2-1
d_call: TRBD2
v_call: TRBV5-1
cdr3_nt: TGCGCCAGCAGCCCAGGCCGGGGGGGAGTGGCCTACAATGAGCAGTTCTTC
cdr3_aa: CASSPGRGGVAYNEQFF

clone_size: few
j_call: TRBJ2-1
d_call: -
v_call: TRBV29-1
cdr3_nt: TGCAGCGTTGGTCCCCGACTAGGAAATGAGCAGTTCTTC
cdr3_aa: CSVGPRLGNEQFF

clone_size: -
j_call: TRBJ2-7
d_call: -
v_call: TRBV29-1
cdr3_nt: TGCAGCGTTGAAGCCCGTGGGGGAGGAGGGGCCGAGCAGTACTTC
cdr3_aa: CSVEARGGGGAEQYF

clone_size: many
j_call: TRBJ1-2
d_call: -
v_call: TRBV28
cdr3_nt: TGTGCCAGCAGTTTACCAGACGTCTATGGCTACACCTTC
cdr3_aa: CASSLPDVYGYTF

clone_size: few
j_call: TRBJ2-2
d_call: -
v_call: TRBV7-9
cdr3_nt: TGTGCCAGCAGCTTAGGACGAGCGGGACAACGCACCGGGGAGCTGTTTTTT
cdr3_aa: CASSLGRAGQRTGELFF

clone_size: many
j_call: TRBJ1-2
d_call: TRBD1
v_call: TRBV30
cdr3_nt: TGTGCCTGGAGCAGGGGACAGGGTTTGGGCTACACCTTC
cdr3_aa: CAWSRGQGLGYTF

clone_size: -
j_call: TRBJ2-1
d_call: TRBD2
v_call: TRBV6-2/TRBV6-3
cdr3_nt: TGTGCCAGCAGTTACGATAGCGGGAGGTACAATGAGCAGTTCTTC
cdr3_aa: CASSYDSGRYNEQFF

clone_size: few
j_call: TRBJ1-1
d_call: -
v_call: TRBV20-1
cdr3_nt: TGCAGTGCTACCCAGTCGAGAACTGAAGCTTTCTTT
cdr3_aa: CSATQSRTEAFF

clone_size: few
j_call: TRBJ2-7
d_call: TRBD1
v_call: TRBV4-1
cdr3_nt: TGCGCCAGCAGCCAAGAGGACAGGGGGCCAACCTACGAGCAGTACTTC
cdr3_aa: CASSQEDRGPTYEQYF

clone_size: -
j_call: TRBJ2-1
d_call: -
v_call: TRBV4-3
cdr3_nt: TGCGCCAGCAGCCAAGACGCCGGCGGGGCCGCCTACAATGAGCAGTTCTTC
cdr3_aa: CASSQDAGGAAYNEQFF

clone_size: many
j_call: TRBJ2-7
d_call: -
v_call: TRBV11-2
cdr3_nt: TGTGCCAGCAGCTTAGTAGGGGTCGCCGACGAGCAGTACTTC
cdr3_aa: CASSLVGVADEQYF

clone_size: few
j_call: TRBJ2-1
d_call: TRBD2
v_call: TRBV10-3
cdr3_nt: TGTGCCTCTAGCGGGAGAGATTGGAATGAGCAGTTCTTC
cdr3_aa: CASSGRDWNEQFF

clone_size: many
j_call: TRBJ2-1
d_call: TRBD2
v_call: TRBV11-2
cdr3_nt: TGTGCCAGCAGCTCCGAATGGGGAGGGAACAATGAGCAGTTCTTC
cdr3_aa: CASSSEWGGNNEQFF

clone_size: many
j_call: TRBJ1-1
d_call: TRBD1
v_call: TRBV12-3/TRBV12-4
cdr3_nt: TGTGCCAGCAGTTTCGGGCAGGGGGGAACAAATGAAGCTTTCTTT
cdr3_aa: CASSFGQGGTNEAFF

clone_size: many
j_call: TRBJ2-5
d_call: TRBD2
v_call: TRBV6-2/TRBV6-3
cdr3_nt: TGTGCCAGCAGTTATATCCCCGCTAGCGGGTCGACGTTGCAGACCCAGTACTTC
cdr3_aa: CASSYIPASGSTLQTQYF

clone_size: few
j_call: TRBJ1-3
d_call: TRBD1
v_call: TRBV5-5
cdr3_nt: TGTGCCAGCAGCGTCGACAGGGTACCTGGAAACACCATATATTTT
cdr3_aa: CASSVDRVPGNTIYF

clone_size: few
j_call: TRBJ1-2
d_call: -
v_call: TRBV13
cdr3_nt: TGTGCCAGCAGCCAAACGACAATCCCTTACGGCTACACCTTC
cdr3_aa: CASSQTTIPYGYTF

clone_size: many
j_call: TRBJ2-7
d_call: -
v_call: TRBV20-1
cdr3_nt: TGCAGTGCGGGGTCGTTAGACTACGAGCAGTACTTC
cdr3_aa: CSAGSLDYEQYF

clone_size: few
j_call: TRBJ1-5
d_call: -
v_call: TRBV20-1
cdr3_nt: TGCAGTGCTAGTACAGGGTACCGCAATCAGCCCCAGCATTTT
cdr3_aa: CSASTGYRNQPQHF

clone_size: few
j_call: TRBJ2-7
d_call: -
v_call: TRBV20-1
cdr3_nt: TGCAGTGCCCGGGGAAGCTCCTACGAGCAGTACTTC
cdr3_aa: CSARGSSYEQYF

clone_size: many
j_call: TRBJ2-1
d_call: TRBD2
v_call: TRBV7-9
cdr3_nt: TGTGCCAGCAGCTCGGTAGCGGGAGTGGGGGTCAATGAGCAGTTCTTC
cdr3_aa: CASSSVAGVGVNEQFF

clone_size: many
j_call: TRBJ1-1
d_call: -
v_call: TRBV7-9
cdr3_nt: TGTGCCAGCAGCTTAGGATACAGAGAATACACTGAAGCTTTCTTT
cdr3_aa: CASSLGYREYTEAFF

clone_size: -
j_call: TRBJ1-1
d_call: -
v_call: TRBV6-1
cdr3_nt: TGTGCCAGCACCTCCAGAAGCATGAACACTGAAGCTTTCTTT
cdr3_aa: CASTSRSMNTEAFF

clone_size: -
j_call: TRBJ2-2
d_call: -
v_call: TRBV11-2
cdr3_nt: TGTGCCAGCAGCTTGTACGCTCCGGCCGTCACCGGGGAGCTGTTTTTT
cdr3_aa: CASSLYAPAVTGELFF

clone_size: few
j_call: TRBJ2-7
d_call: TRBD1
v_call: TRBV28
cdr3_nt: TGTGCCAGCAGTCCCCCCGGGACAGGGAAAGTGGGTGGTGAGCAGTACTTC
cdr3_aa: CASSPPGTGKVGGEQYF

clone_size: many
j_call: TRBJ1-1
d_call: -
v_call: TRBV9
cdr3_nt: TGTGCCAGCAGCGTTACATTGAACACTGAAGCTTTCTTT
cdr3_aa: CASSVTLNTEAFF

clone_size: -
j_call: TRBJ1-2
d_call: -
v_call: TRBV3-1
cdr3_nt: TGTGCCAGCAGCCAAGACCCCCCCACCGGGACACCTAACTACACCTTC
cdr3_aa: CASSQDPPTGTPNYTF

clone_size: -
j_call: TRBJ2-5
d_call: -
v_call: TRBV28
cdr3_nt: TGTGCCAGCAGCCGGGGACTCAGAGATGAGACCCAGTACTTC
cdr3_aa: CASSRGLRDETQYF

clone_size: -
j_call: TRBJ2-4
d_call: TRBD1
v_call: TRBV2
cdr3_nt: TGTGCCAGCATCGGACAGGGGGTTGAGTGGAAAAACATTCAGTACTTC
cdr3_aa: CASIGQGVEWKNIQYF

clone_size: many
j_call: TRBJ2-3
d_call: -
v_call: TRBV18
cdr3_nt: TGTGCCAGCTCACCTACGCAAGGGGGGGGCACAGATACGCAGTATTTT
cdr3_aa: CASSPTQGGGTDTQYF

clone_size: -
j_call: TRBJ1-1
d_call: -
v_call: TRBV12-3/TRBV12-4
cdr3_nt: TGTGCCAGCAGTATCTCAACCAGGGGCGGTGCTTTCTTT
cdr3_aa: CASSISTRGGAFF